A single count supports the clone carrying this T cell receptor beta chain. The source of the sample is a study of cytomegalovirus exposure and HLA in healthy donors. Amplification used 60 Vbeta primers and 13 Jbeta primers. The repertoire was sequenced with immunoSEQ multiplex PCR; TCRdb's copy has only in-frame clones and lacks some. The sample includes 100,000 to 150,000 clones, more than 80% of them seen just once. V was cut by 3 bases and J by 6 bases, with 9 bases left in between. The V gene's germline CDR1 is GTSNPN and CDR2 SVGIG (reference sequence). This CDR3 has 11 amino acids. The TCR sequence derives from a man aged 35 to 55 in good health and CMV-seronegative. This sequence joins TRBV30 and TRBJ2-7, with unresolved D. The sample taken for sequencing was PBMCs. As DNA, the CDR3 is TGTGCCTGGAGCGCCCCAGGCGAGCAGTACTTC. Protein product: CAWSAPGEQYF.